The rows below give T cell receptor beta chains drawn from one sample of a study of beta chain features in type 1 diabetes. Repertoires were generated with immunoSEQ multiplex PCR, while TCRdb's copy carries only in-frame clones and drops some. The sample lists 140,000 or so clones, about an eighth occurring once. Material for sequencing was central memory CD4+ T cells from blood. All receptors derive from a young man with type 1 diabetes. The CDR3 runs from the conserved cysteine through the conserved F or W. Expanded clones are given a class, and other clones once, few, many or no size at all.

CDR3: CASSGAGTSRETQYF; V: TRBV9; size: -; J: TRBJ2-5
CDR3: CASSGRTDLFEKLFF; V: TRBV28; size: -; J: TRBJ1-4
CDR3: CASSLSTDGTQYF; V: TRBV4-1; size: -; J: TRBJ2-5
CDR3: CASSPGFQETQYF; V: TRBV18; size: -; J: TRBJ2-5
CDR3: CASSVGVAGSPQETQYF; V: TRBV9; size: -; J: TRBJ2-5
CDR3: CASSPGTGGHEQFF; V: TRBV5-1; size: few; J: TRBJ2-1
CDR3: CASSRPGQYTEAFF; V: TRBV7-2; size: -; J: TRBJ1-1
CDR3: CATSNDRADTQYF; V: TRBV15; size: many; J: TRBJ2-3
CDR3: CASSSDRGWSQPQHF; V: TRBV7-8; size: -; J: TRBJ1-5
CDR3: CATSREGRCTF; V: TRBV15; size: few; J: TRBJ1-2
CDR3: CASSVAPGDREMTQYF; V: TRBV9; size: few; J: TRBJ2-5
CDR3: CASSLEPGRVGETQYF; V: TRBV5-1; size: -; J: TRBJ2-5
CDR3: CASSFAGPYQETQYF; V: TRBV7-9; size: -; J: TRBJ2-5
CDR3: CASSQETGANTGELFF; V: TRBV4-2; size: few; J: TRBJ2-2
CDR3: CASSVGGTLTDTQYF; V: TRBV9; size: -; J: TRBJ2-3
CDR3: CASTAARTGNTEAFF; V: TRBV6-1; size: few; J: TRBJ1-1
CDR3: CASSIGQGSYEQYF; V: TRBV19; size: -; J: TRBJ2-7
CDR3: CAISESMNTEAFF; V: TRBV10-3; size: many; J: TRBJ1-1
CDR3: CASSIQGSGELFF; V: TRBV6-1; size: -; J: TRBJ2-2
CDR3: CASSQVIMGNYGYTF; V: TRBV14; size: few; J: TRBJ1-2
CDR3: CSAKAEEAFF; V: TRBV20-1; size: -; J: TRBJ1-1
CDR3: CASSQDQRFSDEQYF; V: TRBV4-3; size: -; J: TRBJ2-7
CDR3: CASSIPGRGNTEAFF; V: TRBV7-9; size: -; J: TRBJ1-1
CDR3: CASSFRDRVYGYTF; V: TRBV28; size: few; J: TRBJ1-2
CDR3: CASSLTGEKLHF; V: TRBV2; size: once; J: TRBJ1-6
CDR3: CASSQPDRGSEQYF; V: TRBV4-1; size: many; J: TRBJ2-7
CDR3: CASSESLAGGLYTQYF; V: TRBV6-1; size: -; J: TRBJ2-3